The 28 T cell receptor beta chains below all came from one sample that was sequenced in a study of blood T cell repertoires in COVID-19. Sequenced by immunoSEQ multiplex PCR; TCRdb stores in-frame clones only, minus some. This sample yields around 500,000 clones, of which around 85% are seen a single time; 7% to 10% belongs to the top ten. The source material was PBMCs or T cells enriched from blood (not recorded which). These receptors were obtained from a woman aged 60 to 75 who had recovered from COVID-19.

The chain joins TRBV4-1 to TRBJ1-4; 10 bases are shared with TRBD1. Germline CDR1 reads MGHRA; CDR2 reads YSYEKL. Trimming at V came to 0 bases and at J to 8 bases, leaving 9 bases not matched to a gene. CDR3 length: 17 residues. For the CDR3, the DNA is TGCGCCAGCAGCCAAGACCGGACCGGGACAGGGGACGAAAAACTGTTTTTT. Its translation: CASSQDRTGTGDEKLFF.

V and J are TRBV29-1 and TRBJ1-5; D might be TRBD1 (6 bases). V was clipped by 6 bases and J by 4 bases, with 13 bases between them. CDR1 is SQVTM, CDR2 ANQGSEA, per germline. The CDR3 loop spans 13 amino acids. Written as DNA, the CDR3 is TGCAGCGTGAAACAGGGAGGGAATCAGCCCCAGCATTTT. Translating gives CSVKQGGNQPQHF.

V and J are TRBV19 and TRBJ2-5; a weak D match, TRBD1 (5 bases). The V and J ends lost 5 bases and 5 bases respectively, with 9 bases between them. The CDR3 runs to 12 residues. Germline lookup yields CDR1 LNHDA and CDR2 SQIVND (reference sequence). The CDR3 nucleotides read TGTGCCAGTAGTCTCAGGGATGAGACCCAGTACTTC. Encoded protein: CASSLRDETQYF.

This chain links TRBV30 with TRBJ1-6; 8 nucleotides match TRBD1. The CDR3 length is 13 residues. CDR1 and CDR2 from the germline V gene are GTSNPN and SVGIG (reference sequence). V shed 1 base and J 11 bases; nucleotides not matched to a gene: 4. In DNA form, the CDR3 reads TGTGCCTGGAGTGGACAGGGGTATCCACCCCTCCACTTT. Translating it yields CAWSGQGYPPLHF.

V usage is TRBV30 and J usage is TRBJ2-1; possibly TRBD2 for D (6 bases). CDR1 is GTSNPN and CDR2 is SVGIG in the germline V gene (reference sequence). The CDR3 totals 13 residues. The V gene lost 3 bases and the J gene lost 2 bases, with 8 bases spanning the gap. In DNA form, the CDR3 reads TGTGCCTGGAGCGCGGGGACCTACAATGAGCAGTTCTTC. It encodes CAWSAGTYNEQFF.

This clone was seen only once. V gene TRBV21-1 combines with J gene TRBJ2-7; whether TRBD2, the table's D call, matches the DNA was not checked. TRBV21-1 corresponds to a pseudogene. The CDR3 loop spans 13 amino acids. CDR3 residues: CASSKSIPYEQYV. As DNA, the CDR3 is TGTGCCAGCAGCAAGAGTATCCCCTACGAGCAGTACGTC.

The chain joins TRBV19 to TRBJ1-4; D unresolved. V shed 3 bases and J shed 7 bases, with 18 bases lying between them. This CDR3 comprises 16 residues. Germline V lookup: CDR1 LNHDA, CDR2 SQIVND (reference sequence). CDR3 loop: CASSIFPGGYSEKLFF. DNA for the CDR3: TGTGCCAGTAGTATTTTCCCTGGAGGGTACTCTGAAAAACTGTTTTTT.

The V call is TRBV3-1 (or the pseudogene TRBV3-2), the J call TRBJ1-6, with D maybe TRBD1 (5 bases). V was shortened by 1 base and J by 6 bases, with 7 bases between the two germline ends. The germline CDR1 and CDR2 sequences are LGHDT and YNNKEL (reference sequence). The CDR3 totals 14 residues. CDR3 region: CASSQGGSNSPLHF. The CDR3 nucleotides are TGTGCCAGCAGCCAAGGGGGCAGTAATTCACCCCTCCACTTT.

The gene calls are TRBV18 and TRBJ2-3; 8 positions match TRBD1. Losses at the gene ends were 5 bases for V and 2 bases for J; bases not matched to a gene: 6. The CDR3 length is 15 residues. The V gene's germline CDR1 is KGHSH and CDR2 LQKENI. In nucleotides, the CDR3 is TGTGCCAGCTCAAACTCGCAGGGGGCCACAGATACGCAGTATTTT. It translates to CASSNSQGATDTQYF.

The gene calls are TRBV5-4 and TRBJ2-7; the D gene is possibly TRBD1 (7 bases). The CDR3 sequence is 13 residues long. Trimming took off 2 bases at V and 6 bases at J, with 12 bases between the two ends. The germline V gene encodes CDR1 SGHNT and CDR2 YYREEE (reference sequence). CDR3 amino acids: CASSFGGQLEQYV. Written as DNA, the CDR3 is TGTGCCAGCAGCTTCGGGGGACAGCTCGAGCAGTACGTC.

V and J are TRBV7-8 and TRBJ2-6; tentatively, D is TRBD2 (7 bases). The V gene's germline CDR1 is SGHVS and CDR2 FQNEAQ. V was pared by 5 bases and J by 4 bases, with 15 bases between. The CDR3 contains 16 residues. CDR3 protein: CASSPWGGPGANVLTF. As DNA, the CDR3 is TGTGCCAGCAGCCCCTGGGGGGGGCCCGGGGCCAACGTCCTGACTTTC. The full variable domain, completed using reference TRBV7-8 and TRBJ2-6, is GAGVSQSPRYKVAKRGQDVALRCDPISGHVSLFWYQQALGQGPEFLTYFQNEAQLDKSGLPSDRFFAERPEGSVSTLKIQRTQQEDSAVYLCASSPWGGPGANVLTFGAGSRLTVL.

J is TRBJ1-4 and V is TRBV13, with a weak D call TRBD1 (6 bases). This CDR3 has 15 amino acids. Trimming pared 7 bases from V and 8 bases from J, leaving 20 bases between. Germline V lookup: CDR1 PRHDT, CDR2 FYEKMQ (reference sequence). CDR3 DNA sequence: TGTGCCAGCAAGTCTCGGACAGTAATAGAGGAAAAACTGTTTTTT. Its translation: CASKSRTVIEEKLFF.

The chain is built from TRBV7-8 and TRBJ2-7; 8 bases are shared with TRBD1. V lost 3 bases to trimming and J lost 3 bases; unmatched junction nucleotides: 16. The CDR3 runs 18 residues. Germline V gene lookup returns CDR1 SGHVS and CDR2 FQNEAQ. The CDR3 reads CASSFRNPRGPEGYEQYF. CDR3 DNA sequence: TGTGCCAGCAGCTTTCGAAACCCCAGGGGGCCTGAGGGCTACGAGCAGTACTTC.

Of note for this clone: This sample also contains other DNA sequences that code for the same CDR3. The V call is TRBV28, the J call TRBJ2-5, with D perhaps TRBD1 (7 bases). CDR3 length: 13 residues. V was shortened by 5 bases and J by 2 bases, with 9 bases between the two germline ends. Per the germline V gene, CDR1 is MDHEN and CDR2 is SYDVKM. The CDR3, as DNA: TGTGCCAGCAGTCAGGGGGGACAAGAGACCCAGTACTTC. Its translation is CASSQGGQETQYF.

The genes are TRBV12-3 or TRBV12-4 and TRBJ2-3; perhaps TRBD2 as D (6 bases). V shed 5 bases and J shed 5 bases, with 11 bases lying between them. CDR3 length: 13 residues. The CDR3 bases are TGTGCCAGCAGTACTCGACTAGTAGATACGCAGTATTTT. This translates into CASSTRLVDTQYF.

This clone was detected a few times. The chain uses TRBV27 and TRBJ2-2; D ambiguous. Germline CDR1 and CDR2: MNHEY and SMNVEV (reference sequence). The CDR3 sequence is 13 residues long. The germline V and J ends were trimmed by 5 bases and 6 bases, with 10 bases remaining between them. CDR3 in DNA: TGTGCCAGCAGTCACCGCGAGGCCGGGGAGCTGTTTTTT. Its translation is CASSHREAGELFF.

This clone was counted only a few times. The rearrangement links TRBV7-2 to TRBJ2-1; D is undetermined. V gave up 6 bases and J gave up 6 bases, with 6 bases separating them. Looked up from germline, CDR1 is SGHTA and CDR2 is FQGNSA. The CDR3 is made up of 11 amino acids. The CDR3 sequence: CASRAFNEQFF. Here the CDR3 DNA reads TGTGCCAGCAGGGCATTCAATGAGCAGTTCTTC.

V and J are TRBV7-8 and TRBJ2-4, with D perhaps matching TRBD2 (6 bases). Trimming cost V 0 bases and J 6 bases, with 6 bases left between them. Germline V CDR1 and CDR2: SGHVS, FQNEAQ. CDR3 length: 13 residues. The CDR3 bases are TGTGCCAGCAGCTTAGCGGGGGGAAACATTCAGTACTTC. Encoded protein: CASSLAGGNIQYF.

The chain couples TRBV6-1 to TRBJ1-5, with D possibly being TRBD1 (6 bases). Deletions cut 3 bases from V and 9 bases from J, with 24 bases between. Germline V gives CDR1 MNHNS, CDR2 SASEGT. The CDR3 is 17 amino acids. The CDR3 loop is CASSDTPGQAAHWPQHF. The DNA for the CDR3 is TGTGCCAGCAGTGATACGCCGGGACAAGCGGCTCATTGGCCCCAGCATTTT.

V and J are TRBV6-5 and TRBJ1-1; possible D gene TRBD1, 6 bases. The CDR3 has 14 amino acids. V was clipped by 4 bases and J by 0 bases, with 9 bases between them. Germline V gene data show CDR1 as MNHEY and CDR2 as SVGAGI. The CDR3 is CASSSTGLNTEAFF. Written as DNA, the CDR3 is TGTGCCAGCAGTTCGACAGGTCTGAACACTGAAGCTTTCTTT.

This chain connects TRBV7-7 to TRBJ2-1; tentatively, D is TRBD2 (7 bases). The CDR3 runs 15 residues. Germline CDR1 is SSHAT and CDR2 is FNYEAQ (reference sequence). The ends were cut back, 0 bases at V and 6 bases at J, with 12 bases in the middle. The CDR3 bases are TGTGCCAGCAGCTTAGCGGGGGGGCCGGGCAATGAGCAGTTCTTC. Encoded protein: CASSLAGGPGNEQFF.

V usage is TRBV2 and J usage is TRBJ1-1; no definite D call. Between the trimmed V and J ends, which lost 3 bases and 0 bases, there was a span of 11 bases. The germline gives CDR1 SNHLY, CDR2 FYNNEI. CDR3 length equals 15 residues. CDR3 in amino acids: CASSEFQAMNTEAFF. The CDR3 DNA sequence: TGTGCCAGCAGTGAGTTCCAGGCCATGAACACTGAAGCTTTCTTT.

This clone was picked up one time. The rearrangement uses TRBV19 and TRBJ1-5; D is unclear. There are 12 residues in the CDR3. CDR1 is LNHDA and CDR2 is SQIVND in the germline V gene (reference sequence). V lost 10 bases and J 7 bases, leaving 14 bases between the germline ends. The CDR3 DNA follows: TGTGCCACTAGACACGGGTGGCAGCCCCAGCATTTT. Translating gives CATRHGWQPQHF. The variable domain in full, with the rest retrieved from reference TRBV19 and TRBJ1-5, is DGGITQSPKYLFRKEGQNVTLSCEQNLNHDAMYWYRQDPGQGLRLIYYSQIVNDFQKGDIAEGYSVSREKKESFPLTVTSAQKNPTAFYLCATRHGWQPQHFGDGTRLSIL.

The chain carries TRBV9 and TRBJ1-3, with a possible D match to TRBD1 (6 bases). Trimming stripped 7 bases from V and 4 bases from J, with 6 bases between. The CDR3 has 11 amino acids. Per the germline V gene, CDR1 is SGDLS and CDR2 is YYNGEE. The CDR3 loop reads CASGGGNTIYF. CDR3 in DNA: TGTGCCAGCGGGGGCGGAAACACCATATATTTT.

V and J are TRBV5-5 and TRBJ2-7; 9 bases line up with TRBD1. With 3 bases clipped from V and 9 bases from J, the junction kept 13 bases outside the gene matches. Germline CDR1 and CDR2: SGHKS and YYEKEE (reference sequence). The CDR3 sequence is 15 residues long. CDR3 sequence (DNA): TGTGCCAGCAGCTCCGCCGGGACAGGGATATCTGGGCAGTACTTC. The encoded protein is CASSSAGTGISGQYF.

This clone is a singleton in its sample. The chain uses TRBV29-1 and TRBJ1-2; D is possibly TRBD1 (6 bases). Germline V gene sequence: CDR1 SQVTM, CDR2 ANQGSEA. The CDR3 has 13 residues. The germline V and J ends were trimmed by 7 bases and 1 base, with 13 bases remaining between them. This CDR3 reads CSGSQGFNYGYTF. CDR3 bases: TGCAGCGGCTCACAGGGTTTTAACTATGGCTACACCTTC. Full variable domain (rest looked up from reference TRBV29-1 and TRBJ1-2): SAVISQKPSRDICQRGTSLTIQCQVDSQVTMMFWYRQQPGQSLTLIATANQGSEATYESGFVIDKFPISRPNLTFSTLTVSNMSPEDSSIYLCSGSQGFNYGYTFGSGTRLTVV.

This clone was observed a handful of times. CDR3 amino acids: CAISEPGQDYEQYV. For the CDR3, the DNA is TGTGCCATCAGTGAGCCGGGACAGGATTACGAGCAGTACGTC. The chain employs TRBV10-3 and TRBJ2-7; 8 bases are a match to TRBD1. The CDR3 loop spans 14 amino acids. Germline loops: CDR1 ENHRY, CDR2 SYGVKD. V was clipped by 2 bases and J by 4 bases; unmatched bases: 4.

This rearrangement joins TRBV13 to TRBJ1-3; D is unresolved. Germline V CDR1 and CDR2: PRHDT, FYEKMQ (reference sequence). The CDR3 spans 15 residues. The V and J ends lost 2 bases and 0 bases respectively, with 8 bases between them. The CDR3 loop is CASSLNEFSGNTIYF. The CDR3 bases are TGTGCCAGCAGCTTAAATGAGTTCTCTGGAAACACCATATATTTT.